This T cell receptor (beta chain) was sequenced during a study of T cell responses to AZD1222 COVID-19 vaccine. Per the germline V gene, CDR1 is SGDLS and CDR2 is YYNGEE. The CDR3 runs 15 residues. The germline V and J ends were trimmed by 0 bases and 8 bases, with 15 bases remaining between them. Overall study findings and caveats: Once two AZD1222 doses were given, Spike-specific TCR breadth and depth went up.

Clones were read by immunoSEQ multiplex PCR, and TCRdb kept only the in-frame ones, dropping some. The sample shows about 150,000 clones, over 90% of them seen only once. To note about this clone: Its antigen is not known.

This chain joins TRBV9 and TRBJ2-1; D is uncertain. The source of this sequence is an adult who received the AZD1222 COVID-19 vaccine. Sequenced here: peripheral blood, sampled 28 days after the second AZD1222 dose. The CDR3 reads CASSVGGGARDEQFF. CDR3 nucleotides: TGTGCCAGCAGCGTAGGGGGTGGCGCTAGGGATGAGCAGTTCTTC. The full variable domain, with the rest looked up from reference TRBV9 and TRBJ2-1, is DSGVTQTPKHLITATGQRVTLRCSPRSGDLSVYWYQQSLDQGLQFLIQYYNGEERAKGNILERFSAQQFPDLHSELNLSSLELGDSALYFCASSVGGGARDEQFFGPGTRLTVL.